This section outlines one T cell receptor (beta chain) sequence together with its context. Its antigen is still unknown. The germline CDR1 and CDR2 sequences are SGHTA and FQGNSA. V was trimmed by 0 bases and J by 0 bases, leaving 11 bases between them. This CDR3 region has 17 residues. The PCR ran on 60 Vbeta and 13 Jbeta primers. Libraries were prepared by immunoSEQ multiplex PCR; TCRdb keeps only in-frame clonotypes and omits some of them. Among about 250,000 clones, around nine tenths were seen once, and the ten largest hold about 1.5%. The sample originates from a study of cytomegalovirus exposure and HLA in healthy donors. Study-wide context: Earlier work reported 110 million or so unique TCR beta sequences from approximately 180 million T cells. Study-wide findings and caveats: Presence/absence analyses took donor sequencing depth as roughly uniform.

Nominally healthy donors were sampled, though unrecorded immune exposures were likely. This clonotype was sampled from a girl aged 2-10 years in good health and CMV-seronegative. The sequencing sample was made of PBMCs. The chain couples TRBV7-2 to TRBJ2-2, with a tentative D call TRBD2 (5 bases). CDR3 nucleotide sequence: TGTGCCAGCAGCTTAGCGGGAGAGTACGCGAACACCGGGGAGCTGTTTTTT. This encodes CASSLAGEYANTGELFF.